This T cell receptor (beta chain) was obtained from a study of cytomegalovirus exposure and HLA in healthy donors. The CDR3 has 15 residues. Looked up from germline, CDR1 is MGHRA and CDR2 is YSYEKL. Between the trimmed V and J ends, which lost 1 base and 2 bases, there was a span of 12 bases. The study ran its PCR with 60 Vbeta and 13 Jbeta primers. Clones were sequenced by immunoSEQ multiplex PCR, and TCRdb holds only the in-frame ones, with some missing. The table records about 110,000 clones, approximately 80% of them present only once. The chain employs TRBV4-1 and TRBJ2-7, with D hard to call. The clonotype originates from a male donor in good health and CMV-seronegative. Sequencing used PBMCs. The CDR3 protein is CASSQAPASAYEQYF. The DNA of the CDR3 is TGCGCCAGCAGCCAAGCTCCTGCCTCAGCCTACGAGCAGTACTTC.